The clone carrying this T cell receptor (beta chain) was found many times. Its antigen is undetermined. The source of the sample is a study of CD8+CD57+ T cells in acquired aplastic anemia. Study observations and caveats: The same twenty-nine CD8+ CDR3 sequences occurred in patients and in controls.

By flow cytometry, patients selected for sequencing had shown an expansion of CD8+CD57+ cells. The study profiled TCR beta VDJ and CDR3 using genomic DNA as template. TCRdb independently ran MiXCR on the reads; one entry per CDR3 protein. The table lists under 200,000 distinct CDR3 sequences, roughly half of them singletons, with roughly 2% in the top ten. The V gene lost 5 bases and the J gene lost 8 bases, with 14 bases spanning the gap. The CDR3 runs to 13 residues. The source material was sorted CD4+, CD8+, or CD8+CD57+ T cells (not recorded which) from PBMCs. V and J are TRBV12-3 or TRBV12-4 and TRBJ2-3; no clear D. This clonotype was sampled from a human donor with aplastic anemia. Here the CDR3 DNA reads TGTGCCAGCAGTGTTTCGACCCCCGGTACGCAGTATTTT. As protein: CASSVSTPGTQYF.